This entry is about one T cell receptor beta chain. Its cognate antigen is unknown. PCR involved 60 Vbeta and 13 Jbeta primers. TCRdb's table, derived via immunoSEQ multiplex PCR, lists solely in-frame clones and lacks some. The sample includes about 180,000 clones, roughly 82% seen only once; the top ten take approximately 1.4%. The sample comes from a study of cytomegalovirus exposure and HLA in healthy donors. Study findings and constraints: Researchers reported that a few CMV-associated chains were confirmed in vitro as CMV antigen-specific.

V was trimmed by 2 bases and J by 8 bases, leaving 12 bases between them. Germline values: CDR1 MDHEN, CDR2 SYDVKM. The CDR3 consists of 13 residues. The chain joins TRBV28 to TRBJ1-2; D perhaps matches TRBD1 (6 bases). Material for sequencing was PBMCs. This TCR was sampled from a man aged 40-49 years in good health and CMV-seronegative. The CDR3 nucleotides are TGTGCCAGCAGTTTAGGCGGGGGCCGAGGCTACACCTTC. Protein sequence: CASSLGGGRGYTF.